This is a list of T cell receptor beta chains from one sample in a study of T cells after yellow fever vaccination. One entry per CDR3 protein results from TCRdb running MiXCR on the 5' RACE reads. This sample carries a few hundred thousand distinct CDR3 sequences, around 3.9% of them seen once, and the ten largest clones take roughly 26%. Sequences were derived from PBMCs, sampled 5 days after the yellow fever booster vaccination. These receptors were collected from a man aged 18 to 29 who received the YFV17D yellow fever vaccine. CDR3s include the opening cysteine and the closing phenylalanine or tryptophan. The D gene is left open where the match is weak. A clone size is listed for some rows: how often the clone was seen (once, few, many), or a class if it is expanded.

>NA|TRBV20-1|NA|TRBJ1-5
CSAKVQYLPAQHF
TGCAGTGCTAAGGTACAATATCTCCCAGCCCAGCATTTT
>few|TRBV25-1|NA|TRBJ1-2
CASSRVGGRDHYGYTF
TGTGCCAGCAGCAGAGTCGGGGGCAGGGATCACTATGGCTACACCTTC
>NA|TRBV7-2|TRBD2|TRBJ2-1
CASSLGGTSGGNEQFF
TGTGCCAGCAGCTTAGGCGGGACTAGCGGGGGGAATGAGCAGTTCTTC
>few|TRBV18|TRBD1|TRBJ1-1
CASSPDRAARYTEAFF
TGTGCCAGCTCACCCGACAGGGCCGCGAGATACACTGAAGCTTTCTTT
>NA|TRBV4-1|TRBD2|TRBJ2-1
CASSPALPGGLYNEQFF
TGCGCCAGCAGCCCCGCCCTACCGGGGGGGCTATACAATGAGCAGTTCTTC
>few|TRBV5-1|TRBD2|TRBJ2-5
CASSSGLAVQETQYF
TGCGCCAGCAGCTCGGGACTAGCGGTTCAAGAGACCCAGTACTTC
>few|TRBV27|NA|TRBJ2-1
CASRRDNSYNEQFF
TGTGCCAGCCGCAGAGACAACTCCTACAATGAGCAGTTCTTC
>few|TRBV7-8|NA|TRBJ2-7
CASSIGRATYEQYF
TGTGCCAGCAGCATTGGACGGGCAACCTACGAGCAGTACTTC
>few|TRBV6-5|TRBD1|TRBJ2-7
CASSYAGTGAYEQYF
TGTGCCAGCAGTTACGCCGGGACAGGGGCCTACGAGCAGTACTTC
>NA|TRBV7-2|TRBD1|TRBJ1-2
CASSLGGQGVYYGYTF
TGTGCCAGCAGCTTAGGTGGACAGGGGGTGTACTATGGCTACACCTTC
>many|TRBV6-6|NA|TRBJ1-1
CASSPRATEAFF
TGTGCCAGCAGTCCCAGGGCTACTGAAGCTTTCTTT
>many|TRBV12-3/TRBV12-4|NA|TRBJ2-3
CASSPGRDTQYF
TGTGCCAGCAGTCCCGGTCGGGATACGCAGTATTTT
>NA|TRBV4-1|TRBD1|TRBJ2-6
CASSPRDSPLWAGANVLTF
TGCGCCAGCAGCCCCCGGGACAGCCCCCTTTGGGCTGGGGCCAACGTCCTGACTTTC
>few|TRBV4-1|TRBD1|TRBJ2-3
CASSLRSPGTGPDTQYF
TGCGCCAGCAGCCTCCGCTCACCCGGGACAGGGCCAGATACGCAGTATTTT
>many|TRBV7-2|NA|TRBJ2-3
CASSLARGDTQYF
TGTGCCAGCAGCTTGGCCCGGGGGGATACGCAGTATTTT
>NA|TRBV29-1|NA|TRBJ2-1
CSVEGGVSYNEQFF
TGCAGCGTTGAAGGCGGGGTTTCCTACAATGAGCAGTTCTTC
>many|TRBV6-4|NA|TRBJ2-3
CASSVGGQADTQYF
TGTGCCAGCAGTGTGGGGGGACAAGCAGATACGCAGTATTTT